This entry lists 27 T cell receptor beta chains sequenced from one sample in a study of T cell clonotyping in hematopoietic cell transplantation (dated by TCRdb to the early 2020s). The sample's time point label, in plain terms: recipient sample about 28 days before transplant, after cytoreduction. Libraries were constructed by the immunoSEQ multiplex PCR assay. TCRdb stores this immuneACCESS table with in-frame sequences only. Part of the clones is absent; in the studies checked, under half of the shortfall reflects unresolved V genes, and no reason is known for the rest. The sample table contains fewer than 100,000 clones; only one count was recorded for 90% to 96% of them. The ten largest clonotypes hold around 1.5% of the sample. This specimen consisted of peripheral blood mononuclear cells, obtained before stem cell transplant. These receptors were taken from a woman between 50 and 59 years old with acute myeloid leukemia. Some clones in this sample may be carry-over from other donors' samples.

The V and J genes are TRBV2 and TRBJ2-1; 9 bases agree with TRBD2. CDR3 length: 15 amino acids. CDR1 and CDR2 from the germline V gene are SNHLY and FYNNEI. With V trimmed by 4 bases and J by 0 bases, 1 base remained unmatched. CDR3 nucleotides: TGTGCCAGCAGTGTTAGCGGGAGCTCCTACAATGAGCAGTTCTTC. Translating it yields CASSVSGSSYNEQFF.

This clone was detected only once. The rearrangement uses TRBV30 and TRBJ2-1; no definite D call. V gave up 0 bases and J gave up 6 bases, with 6 bases separating them. From germline, CDR1 is GTSNPN and CDR2 SVGIG (reference sequence). CDR3 size: 12 residues. In nucleotides, the CDR3 is TGTGCCTGGAGTGTTTCTGGCAATGAGCAGTTCTTC. The encoded protein is CAWSVSGNEQFF.

The gene calls are TRBV5-6 and TRBJ2-6, with D possibly being TRBD2 (6 bases). The length of the CDR3 is 15 residues. Germline assignment: CDR1 SGHDT and CDR2 YYEEEE. V lost 0 bases and J 4 bases, leaving 8 bases between the germline ends. The DNA of the CDR3 is TGTGCCAGCAGCTTGGGCGGGGACGGGGCCAACGTCCTGACTTTC. Residues: CASSLGGDGANVLTF.

This clone was observed once. The DNA of the CDR3 is TGTGCCAGCAGCTTTTCGACCCTCTCCTACGAGCAGTACTTC. Translating it yields CASSFSTLSYEQYF. The chain couples TRBV9 to TRBJ2-7; D call uncertain. Trimming took 4 bases from V and 0 from J, leaving 11 bases between them. The CDR3 length is 14 residues. Per germline, CDR1 SGDLS and CDR2 YYNGEE.

V is TRBV27 and J is TRBJ1-2, with 8 nucleotides matching TRBD1. From germline, CDR1 is MNHEY and CDR2 SMNVEV (reference sequence). This CDR3 comprises 13 residues. J was trimmed by 5 bases and V by 5 bases; bases with no gene match: 4. The CDR3 sequence: CASSPGTGYGYTF. The DNA for the CDR3 is TGTGCCAGCAGTCCCGGGACAGGATATGGCTACACCTTC.

This clone came up once. This chain joins TRBV5-4 and TRBJ1-1; D might be TRBD1 (5 bases). The CDR3 covers 14 residues. The V end was cut by 2 bases, the J end by 1 base, with 9 bases between. The germline CDR1 and CDR2 sequences are SGHNT and YYREEE (reference sequence). The CDR3 DNA follows: TGTGCCAGCAGCTTTGCAGGGCAGAACACTGAAGCTTTCTTT. Translating it yields CASSFAGQNTEAFF.

This sequence joins TRBV4-2 and TRBJ2-7, with 9 bases matching TRBD2. Germline values: CDR1 LGHNA, CDR2 YNFKEQ. This CDR3 is 16 amino acids long. Germline trimming cut 2 bases from V and 7 bases from J; bases unmatched to any gene: 12. CDR3 sequence: CASSQMLTAGGREQYF. The DNA for the CDR3 is TGTGCCAGCAGCCAAATGTTGACGGCGGGGGGGCGGGAGCAGTACTTC.

The CDR3 is CASSIFGRDEQFF. The CDR3 DNA follows: TGTGCCAGTAGTATATTCGGAAGGGATGAGCAGTTCTTC. The chain carries TRBV19 and TRBJ2-1; D remains ambiguous. Germline V gene data show CDR1 as LNHDA and CDR2 as SQIVND (reference sequence). V lost 2 bases and J lost 8, with 10 bases in between. CDR3 length equals 13 residues.

This chain joins TRBV5-1 and TRBJ1-1; 7 bases are shared with TRBD1. Germline V lookup: CDR1 SGHRS, CDR2 YFSETQ. This CDR3 has 14 residues. The ends lost 4 bases at V and 2 bases at J; junction bases unmatched: 5. The CDR3 DNA reads TGCGCCAGCAGCCCAAGGGACAGTAACACTGAAGCTTTCTTT. It specifies CASSPRDSNTEAFF.

The rearrangement links TRBV19 to TRBJ1-3; D remains unclear. Germline-derived CDR1 and CDR2 are LNHDA and SQIVND (reference sequence). CDR3 size: 16 residues. V lost 3 bases and J 0 bases, leaving 12 bases between the germline ends. CDR3 region: CASSMREVHSGNTIYF. DNA for the CDR3: TGTGCCAGTAGTATGCGGGAGGTACACTCTGGAAACACCATATATTTT.

For the CDR3, the DNA is TGTGCCACTTCCCGGGACAGGCTAAGCGAGCAGTACTTC. This encodes CATSRDRLSEQYF. The chain links TRBV19 to TRBJ2-7; 8 positions match TRBD1. The CDR3 is 13 residues long. J gave up 6 bases and V 10 bases, and 11 bases lay outside the gene matches. CDR1 LNHDA and CDR2 SQIVND come from the germline V gene (reference sequence). The full variable domain, completed using reference TRBV19 and TRBJ2-7, is DGGITQSPKYLFRKEGQNVTLSCEQNLNHDAMYWYRQDPGQGLRLIYYSQIVNDFQKGDIAEGYSVSREKKESFPLTVTSAQKNPTAFYLCATSRDRLSEQYFGPGTRLTVT.

This clone appeared a few times. This sequence joins TRBV6-5 and TRBJ1-5, with D unresolved. CDR1 and CDR2 (germline): MNHEY, SVGAGI. The CDR3 contains 13 residues. The ends were cut back, 6 bases at V and 7 bases at J, with 13 bases in the middle. CDR3 protein: CASRGLGMQPQHF. CDR3 coding DNA: TGTGCCAGCAGGGGTCTTGGGATGCAGCCCCAGCATTTT.

The chain's CDR3 is CASSQGASTGGSGYTF. In nucleotides, the CDR3 is TGTGCCAGCAGCCAAGGGGCATCGACAGGGGGCTCGGGCTACACCTTC. This chain uses TRBV4-2 with TRBJ1-2, with TRBD1 identical over 10 bases. The CDR3 loop spans 16 amino acids. Germline CDR1 and CDR2: LGHNA and YNFKEQ. The V gene end was trimmed by 1 base and the J gene end by 8 bases; junction bases not matched to a gene: 10.

The CDR3 protein is CASRLRRGQETQYF. The CDR3 DNA sequence: TGTGCCAGCAGACTAAGACGGGGACAAGAGACCCAGTACTTC. The rearrangement uses TRBV7-2 and TRBJ2-5; D is perhaps TRBD2 (5 bases). Germline CDR1 and CDR2: SGHTA and FQGNSA. The CDR3 loop spans 14 amino acids. V dropped 6 bases and J dropped 2 bases, with 13 bases sitting between them.

V gene TRBV7-2 combines with J gene TRBJ2-5, with D hard to call. The CDR3 consists of 13 residues. Germline lookup yields CDR1 SGHTA and CDR2 FQGNSA. The V end lost 5 bases, the J end lost 2 bases, and 9 bases lay between the germline ends. The CDR3 reads CASSRSVQETQYF. Written as DNA, the CDR3 is TGTGCCAGCAGCCGTTCAGTGCAAGAGACCCAGTACTTC. Full variable domain (rest looked up from reference TRBV7-2 and TRBJ2-5): GAGVSQSPSNKVTEKGKDVELRCDPISGHTALYWYRQSLGQGLEFLIYFQGNSAPDKSGLPSDRFSAERTGGSVSTLTIQRTQQEDSAVYLCASSRSVQETQYFGPGTRLLVL.

The rearrangement uses TRBV14 and TRBJ1-1; D not certain. CDR3 length: 12 amino acids. The germline CDR1 and CDR2 sequences are SGHDN and FVKESK. Between the trimmed V and J ends, which lost 3 bases and 5 bases, there was a span of 7 bases. In DNA, the CDR3 is TGTGCCAGCAGCCAGGCACCGACTGAAGCTTTCTTT. Its protein is CASSQAPTEAFF. The full variable domain, in which reference TRBV14 and TRBJ1-1 provide the parts outside the CDR3, is EAGVTQFPSHSVIEKGQTVTLRCDPISGHDNLYWYRRVMGKEIKFLLHFVKESKQDESGMPNNRFLAERTGGTYSTLKVQPAELEDSGVYFCASSQAPTEAFFGQGTRLTVV.

The V call is TRBV6-6, the J call TRBJ1-5; TRBD1 matches at 7 bases. This CDR3 has 15 residues. Germline lookup yields CDR1 MNHNY and CDR2 SVGAGI (reference sequence). V was pared by 6 bases and J by 0 bases, with 5 bases of the junction left unmatched. The CDR3: CASREGASSNQPQHF. The CDR3 nucleotides read TGTGCCAGCAGAGAGGGGGCTAGTAGCAATCAGCCCCAGCATTTT.

V and J are TRBV11-2 and TRBJ1-1, with D unclear. V dropped 0 bases and J dropped 0 bases, with 11 bases sitting between them. The CDR3 spans 16 residues. In germline, CDR1 is SGHAT, CDR2 FQNNGV. CDR3 sequence (DNA): TGTGCCAGCAGCTTAGAGTCGCTAGGGATGAACACTGAAGCTTTCTTT. Translation gives CASSLESLGMNTEAFF. The variable domain in full, with the rest retrieved from reference TRBV11-2 and TRBJ1-1, is EAGVAQSPRYKIIEKRQSVAFWCNPISGHATLYWYQQILGQGPKLLIQFQNNGVVDDSQLPKDRFSAERLKGVDSTLKIQPAKLEDSAVYLCASSLESLGMNTEAFFGQGTRLTVV.

V and J are TRBV30 and TRBJ1-4; D not resolved. This CDR3 spans 12 amino acids. The V end lost 2 bases, the J end lost 10 bases, and 11 bases lay between the germline ends. Germline values: CDR1 GTSNPN, CDR2 SVGIG (reference sequence). DNA for the CDR3: TGTGCCTGGAGTTTCTCAAAGGGAAAACTGTTTTTT. Protein: CAWSFSKGKLFF.

In this sample, this clone turned up once. The rearrangement joins TRBV2 to TRBJ1-6, with a possible D match to TRBD1 (5 bases). There are 14 residues in the CDR3. Germline lookup yields CDR1 SNHLY and CDR2 FYNNEI. V lost 3 bases to trimming and J lost 10 bases, with 13 bases between them. CDR3 DNA sequence: TGTGCCAGCAGTGATGGGGGTCTAAGATCACCCCTCCACTTT. Residues: CASSDGGLRSPLHF.

The V and J genes are TRBV7-2 and TRBJ2-1; 14 bases line up with TRBD2. Germline V gene data show CDR1 as SGHTA and CDR2 as FQGNSA. The junction had 5 bases not matched to a gene; V was cut back by 1 base and J by 6 bases. This CDR3 is built from 17 residues. In nucleotides, the CDR3 is TGTGCCAGCAGCTTAGTAGGGACTAGCGGGGGAGCCAATGAGCAGTTCTTC. Amino acid sequence: CASSLVGTSGGANEQFF.

The CDR3, as DNA: TGTGCCACCGGGACCGCGAGCTCCTACAATGAGCAGTTCTTC. This encodes CATGTASSYNEQFF. V usage is TRBV25-1 and J usage is TRBJ2-1; TRBD1 or TRBD2 may be the D gene (5 bases each). This CDR3 spans 14 amino acids. Between the trimmed V and J ends, which lost 10 bases and 0 bases, there was a span of 13 bases. Germline loops: CDR1 MGHDK, CDR2 SYGVNS.

This clone was found once. The chain has TRBV6-1 and TRBJ2-7, with TRBD1 identical over 8 bases. V shed 6 bases and J 5 bases; nucleotides not matched to a gene: 6. The CDR3 consists of 13 residues. CDR1 is MNHNS and CDR2 is SASEGT in the germline V gene. CDR3 in DNA: TGTGCCAGCAGCATGGACAGGGCCCACGAGCAGTACTTC. Translation: CASSMDRAHEQYF.

The V call is TRBV19, the J call TRBJ2-5; 10 positions agree with TRBD1. V was clipped by 9 bases and J by 2 bases; unmatched bases: 6. CDR1 is LNHDA and CDR2 is SQIVND in the germline V gene (reference sequence). The CDR3 consists of 14 residues. DNA of the CDR3: TGTGCCAGCTCACGGACAGGGGGTCAAGAGACCCAGTACTTC. It yields the protein CASSRTGGQETQYF.

This chain uses TRBV11-2 with TRBJ1-1, with 7 bases identical to TRBD1. CDR3 length: 16 amino acids. V gave up 0 bases and J gave up 7 bases; unmatched junction bases: 11. Germline V CDR1 and CDR2: SGHAT, FQNNGV. Here the CDR3 reads CASSLDHTGALGEAFF. The CDR3 nucleotides read TGTGCCAGCAGCTTAGATCATACAGGGGCTTTGGGTGAAGCTTTCTTT.

The chain employs TRBV30 and TRBJ2-7; a possible D gene is TRBD1 (6 bases). Trimming took 3 bases from V and 2 from J, leaving 8 bases between them. This CDR3 has 12 residues. Per germline, CDR1 GTSNPN and CDR2 SVGIG (reference sequence). The DNA of the CDR3 is TGTGCCTGGAGGACAGGACCCTACGAGCAGTACTTC. This translates into CAWRTGPYEQYF. Full variable domain (remainder filled in from reference TRBV30 and TRBJ2-7): SQTIHQWPATLVQPVGSPLSLECTVEGTSNPNLYWYRQAAGRGLQLLFYSVGIGQISSEVPQNLSASRPQDRQFILSSKKLLLSDSGFYLCAWRTGPYEQYFGPGTRLTVT.

The chain carries TRBV28 and TRBJ1-5; a possible D gene is TRBD1 (5 bases). CDR1 and CDR2 from the germline V gene are MDHEN and SYDVKM. The CDR3 contains 12 residues. Trimming cost V 5 bases and J 7 bases, with 9 bases left between them. CDR3 region: CASSGGGQPQHF. In DNA, the CDR3 is TGTGCCAGCAGTGGGGGGGGGCAGCCCCAGCATTTT.